The TCR beta chain under discussion was sequenced for a study of persistence of HIV-infected CD4 T cells. Study-level findings and limits: TCRbeta richness was lower in CMV- and Gag-responding cells than in anti-CD3/anti-CD28-responding cells. Antigen-responding cells were enriched for degenerate expanded CDR3beta sequences.

Comment on this clone: What it binds is unknown.

The CDR3 covers 16 residues. Germline V gives CDR1 SGHTA, CDR2 FQGNSA. After removal of 5 bases from V and 4 bases from J, the junction contained 11 bases not matched to a gene. Stimulation used about 10 ug/mL lysate from CMV-infected fibroblasts. Sorting selected CD4+ T cells upregulating both CD40 ligand and CD69. Donors were HIV-1-infected adults who began suppressive ART during chronic infection. The libraries were made with immunoSEQ version 4 in survey mode. The repertoire was sequenced with immunoSEQ multiplex PCR; TCRdb's copy has only in-frame clones and lacks some. The data contain some 7,000 clones, around three quarters of them singletons.

The chain carries TRBV7-2 and TRBJ2-5; 9 nucleotides agree with TRBD1. Material: CD4+ T cells sorted from PBMCs after approximately 20-hour stimulation, obtained from a patient who received antiretroviral therapy. This sequence was found in an adult woman with HIV who was CMV-seropositive. CDR3 in amino acids: CASSMEQGAPGETQYF. CDR3 DNA: TGTGCCAGCAGCATGGAACAGGGGGCGCCAGGAGAGACCCAGTACTTC. The full variable domain, its missing parts supplied by reference TRBV7-2 and TRBJ2-5, is GAGVSQSPSNKVTEKGKDVELRCDPISGHTALYWYRQSLGQGLEFLIYFQGNSAPDKSGLPSDRFSAERTGGSVSTLTIQRTQQEDSAVYLCASSMEQGAPGETQYFGPGTRLLVL.